The next 19 T cell receptor beta chains were all read from a single sample in a study of T cells in Graves' hyperthyroidism and ophthalmopathy. Amplification of TCR beta CDR3 regions used RNA as the template. The TCR CDR3 first-round RT-PCR relied on the HTBI primer set. TCRdb independently ran MiXCR on the multiplex PCR reads; one entry per CDR3 protein. The table has roughly 600,000 distinct CDR3 sequences, more than 14% seen once. The sequenced sample consisted of blood. Source of these receptors: a woman between 45 and 65 years old with Graves' ophthalmopathy.

This clonotype was seen ten or more times. This rearrangement joins TRBV7-3 to TRBJ2-1; 11 bases align to TRBD2. Per the germline V gene, CDR1 is SGHTA and CDR2 is FQGTGA. The junction had 3 bases not matched to a gene; V was cut back by 5 bases and J by 0 bases. The CDR3 has 16 amino acids. This chain's CDR3 is CASSPTSGSSYNEQFF. CDR3 nucleotide sequence: TGTGCCAGCAGCCCCACTAGCGGGAGCTCCTACAATGAGCAGTTCTTC. Based on the CDR3 plus reference TRBV7-3 and TRBJ2-1, the full variable domain is GAGVSQTPSNKVTEKGKYVELRCDPISGHTALYWYRQSLGQGPEFLIYFQGTGAADDSGLPNDRFFAVRPEGSVSTLKIQRTERGDSAVYLCASSPTSGSSYNEQFFGPGTRLTVL.

This clonotype was seen a few times. CDR3 DNA sequence: TGTGCCAGCAGCCAAGTCGGGCAGGGTGAGGGCTACACCTTC. It yields the protein CASSQVGQGEGYTF. The chain is built from TRBV4-2 and TRBJ1-2; TRBD1 might be the D (5 bases). The CDR3 is made up of 14 amino acids. The V gene's germline CDR1 is LGHNA and CDR2 YNFKEQ. V was trimmed by 1 base and J by 8 bases, leaving 14 bases between them.

This chain connects TRBV13 to TRBJ1-3; unclear D gene. Germline loops: CDR1 PRHDT, CDR2 FYEKMQ (reference sequence). This CDR3 comprises 17 residues. Trimming took 2 bases from V and 2 from J, leaving 16 bases between them. CDR3 amino acids: CASSLMLEGLTGNTIYF. CDR3 nucleotides: TGTGCCAGCAGCTTAATGTTGGAGGGATTGACTGGAAACACCATATATTTT.

In its sample, this clonotype was seen a few times. A much larger clone sits a single nucleotide away, making a read error possible. The CDR3, as DNA: TGTGCCAGCAGTTTAGTCCGGGACCTAGGCAGTAATTCACCCCTCCACTTT. As protein: CASSLVRDLGSNSPLHF. This rearrangement joins TRBV7-8 to TRBJ1-6; weak D call: TRBD1 (5 bases). CDR1 and CDR2 from the germline V gene are SGHVS and FQNEAQ. CDR3 length equals 17 residues.

The V and J genes are TRBV29-1 and TRBJ1-2, with TRBD1 as a possible D gene (5 bases). V was trimmed by 6 bases and J by 8 bases, leaving 13 bases between them. The CDR3 spans 11 residues. Germline V lookup: CDR1 SQVTM, CDR2 ANQGSEA. The DNA for the CDR3 is TGCAGCGTGTCACGACAGAAGGGCTACACCTTC. Translating it yields CSVSRQKGYTF.

Ten or more counts support this clonotype. V gene TRBV6-2 or TRBV6-3 combines with J gene TRBJ2-7, with a weak D call TRBD1 (6 bases). The CDR3 spans 15 residues. The V end was cut by 1 base, the J end by 4 bases, with 14 bases between. Germline CDR1 is MNHEY and CDR2 is SVGEGT. In DNA, the CDR3 is TGTGCCAGCAGTTACTACCGGGACACCACATACGAGCAGTACTTC. Translation: CASSYYRDTTYEQYF.

J is TRBJ2-7 and V is TRBV6-1; D unresolved. CDR1 and CDR2 (germline): MNHNS, SASEGT. The CDR3 is made up of 13 amino acids. Trimming took off 2 bases at V and 1 base at J, with 6 bases between the two ends. The CDR3 sequence is CASSENESYEQYF. CDR3 DNA: TGTGCCAGCAGTGAAAACGAATCCTACGAGCAGTACTTC.

At least ten counts were recorded for this clonotype. This sequence joins TRBV6-1 and TRBJ2-5; 7 bases fit TRBD1. Germline V gives CDR1 MNHNS, CDR2 SASEGT. The CDR3 has 14 amino acids. The junction had 7 bases not matched to a gene; V was cut back by 5 bases and J by 4 bases. CDR3 in amino acids: CASSITTGLETQYF. For the CDR3, the DNA is TGTGCCAGCAGTATAACGACAGGGTTAGAGACCCAGTACTTC.

This clonotype appeared a few times. The chain carries TRBV4-1 and TRBJ2-1; TRBD2 might be the D (6 bases). Germline CDR1 is MGHRA and CDR2 is YSYEKL. The V gene lost 5 bases and the J gene lost 10 bases, with 15 bases spanning the gap. This CDR3 is built from 13 residues. This CDR3 reads CASSFRDSEEQFF. For the CDR3, the DNA is TGCGCCAGCAGCTTTCGGGACTCCGAGGAGCAGTTCTTC.

A few counts support this clonotype. The chain joins TRBV7-8 to TRBJ2-5, with 10 bases identical to TRBD2. Germline V lookup: CDR1 SGHVS, CDR2 FQNEAQ. With 5 bases clipped from V and 5 bases from J, the junction kept 14 bases outside the gene matches. This CDR3 has 17 residues. CDR3 bases: TGTGCCAGCAGCAAGAGGCAAAGCGGGAGGGAGAAGGAGACCCAGTACTTC. Translation: CASSKRQSGREKETQYF.

This clonotype has at least ten counts. The rearrangement links TRBV6-1 to TRBJ1-1; D not certain. Between the trimmed V and J ends, which lost 4 bases and 0 bases, there was a span of 12 bases. From germline, CDR1 is MNHNS and CDR2 SASEGT. The CDR3 extends over 15 amino acids. The DNA for the CDR3 is TGTGCCAGCAGTGTTTATAACGGCATGAACACTGAAGCTTTCTTT. Translation: CASSVYNGMNTEAFF.

The chain couples TRBV13 to TRBJ1-1; 10 nucleotides match TRBD1. CDR1 and CDR2 from the germline V gene are PRHDT and FYEKMQ (reference sequence). V lost 4 bases and J lost 5; bases outside the gene matches: 7. This CDR3 has 15 residues. The CDR3 protein is CASSSGQGLGTEAFF. The CDR3 nucleotides read TGTGCCAGCAGCTCGGGACAGGGGCTGGGGACTGAAGCTTTCTTT.

At least ten counts were recorded for this clonotype. The chain has TRBV2 and TRBJ2-7; no clear D gene. Germline V lookup: CDR1 SNHLY, CDR2 FYNNEI. The CDR3 covers 11 residues. V lost 6 bases and J 5 bases, leaving 8 bases between the germline ends. CDR3 bases: TGTGCCAGCAGGTTTGCCAACGAGCAGTACTTC. This gives the protein CASRFANEQYF.

The chain carries TRBV9 and TRBJ2-1, with a possible D match to TRBD2 (5 bases). Looked up from germline, CDR1 is SGDLS and CDR2 is YYNGEE. The V end was cut by 2 bases, the J end by 5 bases, with 11 bases between. The CDR3 has 14 residues. CDR3 nucleotides: TGTGCCAGCAGCGTTTTTGACGGGGACAATGAGCAGTTCTTC. Residues: CASSVFDGDNEQFF.

In its sample, this clonotype was seen a few times. This sequence joins TRBV7-9 and TRBJ2-1, with D unresolved. The CDR3 sequence is 12 residues long. Trimming removed 7 bases from V and 8 bases from J, with 12 bases in between. Germline V gives CDR1 SEHNR, CDR2 FQNEAQ (reference sequence). CDR3 bases: TGTGCCAGCACGGCTAGTCTCGATGAGCAGTTCTTC. Translated, it gives CASTASLDEQFF.

The table lists this clonotype with many counts. The rearrangement joins TRBV11-2 to TRBJ2-3, with 13 positions matching TRBD2. CDR1 is SGHAT and CDR2 is FQNNGV in the germline V gene. The V segment lost 5 bases and the J segment 4 bases; nucleotides outside the gene matches: 6. The CDR3 runs 16 residues. The CDR3 DNA reads as TGTGCCAGCAGCCTCGGACTAGCGGGAGCCCCAGATACGCAGTATTTT. This translates into CASSLGLAGAPDTQYF.

This clonotype came up many times. The chain joins TRBV28 to TRBJ2-7, with TRBD1 matching 8 bases. The CDR3 has 15 residues. With 5 bases clipped from V and 4 bases from J, the junction kept 10 bases outside the gene matches. Germline V lookup: CDR1 MDHEN, CDR2 SYDVKM. The CDR3 protein is CASSLLTGGTYEQYF. CDR3 bases: TGTGCCAGCAGTCTCCTTACAGGGGGGACTTACGAGCAGTACTTC.

V usage is TRBV19 and J usage is TRBJ2-2, with 7 bases lining up with TRBD1. CDR1 is LNHDA and CDR2 is SQIVND in the germline V gene (reference sequence). V was pared by 3 bases and J by 3 bases, with 7 bases of the junction left unmatched. CDR3 length: 16 residues. CDR3 sequence: CASSIGQTGYTGELFF. The CDR3 region has the DNA TGTGCCAGTAGTATTGGACAGACAGGGTACACCGGGGAGCTGTTTTTT.

This clonotype was found many times. The V call is TRBV11-2, the J call TRBJ2-5; D is perhaps TRBD1 or TRBD2 (5 bases each). The ends were cut back, 2 bases at V and 2 bases at J, with 15 bases in the middle. CDR1 is SGHAT, CDR2 FQNNGV, per germline. CDR3 size: 16 residues. CDR3 coding DNA: TGTGCCAGCAGCTTATTTTCCACAGGAGGTCAAGAGACCCAGTACTTC. Its translation: CASSLFSTGGQETQYF.